Below, 20 T cell receptor beta chains from the same sample are listed, as sequenced in a study of blood T cells in healthy people across ages. Through a sample-barcoded 5' primer and a J-beta primer mix, a second PCR was run for about 6 to 11 cycles. MiXCR, applied by TCRdb to the 5' RACE reads, yields one record per CDR3 protein. The sample records more than 500,000 distinct CDR3 sequences, about 27% being singletons. The sample also formed part of further work on T cells of mothers and their children.

Sequencing input: blood. Source of these receptors: a boy aged 2 to 10 in good health.

This clonotype has just a few counts. The V call is TRBV29-1, the J call TRBJ2-7, with D perhaps TRBD2 (6 bases). In germline, CDR1 is SQVTM, CDR2 ANQGSEA. The CDR3 contains 14 residues. Trimming took 6 bases from V and 2 from J, leaving 17 bases between them. The CDR3 reads CSVVEGQNTYEQYF. In nucleotides, the CDR3 is TGCAGCGTAGTGGAGGGGCAGAACACCTACGAGCAGTACTTC.

This clonotype was counted a few times. This chain uses TRBV2 with TRBJ1-5; a possible D gene is TRBD1 (6 bases). Germline CDR1 and CDR2: SNHLY and FYNNEI. The CDR3 is 15 residues long. The ends were cut back, 4 bases at V and 5 bases at J, with 15 bases in the middle. CDR3 coding DNA: TGTGCCAGCAGTGGGAACAGGGAGGTGGATCAGCCCCAGCATTTT. It codes for CASSGNREVDQPQHF.

This clonotype was counted at least ten times. V and J are TRBV4-3 and TRBJ2-5, with 9 bases identical to TRBD2. Germline CDR1 is LGHNA and CDR2 is YSLEER. The V segment lost 4 bases and the J segment 4 bases; nucleotides outside the gene matches: 7. The CDR3 runs 15 residues. The CDR3 DNA is TGCGCCAGCAGCCCTCGTGGCGGGAGGGGAGAGACCCAGTACTTC. Encoded protein: CASSPRGGRGETQYF.

This clonotype turned up a few times. This chain links TRBV6-6 with TRBJ2-1; no clear D gene. Trimming took 4 bases from V and 7 from J, leaving 5 bases between them. The CDR3 consists of 11 residues. CDR1 is MNHNY, CDR2 SVGAGI, per germline (reference sequence). CDR3 residues: CASSWTNEQFF. In DNA form, the CDR3 reads TGTGCCAGCAGTTGGACGAATGAGCAGTTCTTC.

This clonotype has only a few counts. CDR3 residues: CASSLRLRGELIRDEQFF. In DNA form, the CDR3 reads TGTGCCAGCAGCTTAAGGCTAAGGGGGGAGTTAATTCGGGATGAGCAGTTCTTC. This chain links TRBV7-2 with TRBJ2-5; possibly TRBD1 or TRBD2 for D (6 bases each). The J call may not be correct, given that the DNA end is closer to TRBJ2-1. This CDR3 contains 18 residues. The germline V gene encodes CDR1 SGHTA and CDR2 FQGNSA.

The chain has TRBV18 and TRBJ2-5; D not certain. Trimming stripped 2 bases from V and 10 bases from J, with 20 bases between. This CDR3 spans 15 amino acids. Germline CDR1 KGHSH, CDR2 LQKENI. CDR3 in amino acids: CASSPSATPGIGQYF. CDR3 sequence (DNA): TGTGCCAGCTCACCATCGGCGACTCCCGGCATTGGCCAGTACTTC.

This clonotype turned up a few times. This sequence joins TRBV10-2 and TRBJ1-1; D remains ambiguous. Germline CDR1 WSHSY, CDR2 SAAADI. Trimming pared 7 bases from V and 4 bases from J, leaving 16 bases between. CDR3 length equals 14 residues. The CDR3 here is CASTNGLETTEAFF. The CDR3 DNA is TGCGCCAGCACCAACGGACTAGAGACCACTGAAGCTTTCTTT.

A word on this clonotype: This likely comes from a read error, as the CDR3 has no conserved phenylalanine or tryptophan at its end. V usage is TRBV10-3 and J usage is TRBJ2-5, with a weak D call TRBD1 (6 bases). The CDR3 loop spans 12 amino acids. Trimming pared 4 bases from V and 3 bases from J, leaving 6 bases between. CDR1 is ENHRY, CDR2 SYGVKD, per germline. The CDR3 DNA sequence: TGTGCCATCAGTGGGACAGAAGAGACCCAGTACTCA. Encoded protein: CAISGTEETQYS.

The V call is TRBV27, the J call TRBJ2-1; a weak D match, TRBD2 (6 bases). Germline CDR1 reads MNHEY; CDR2 reads SMNVEV (reference sequence). CDR3 length: 13 amino acids. Trimming cost V 4 bases and J 14 bases, with 18 bases left between them. The CDR3 loop reads CASSSAPGRGEFF. The CDR3 DNA sequence: TGTGCCAGCAGTTCGGCCCCGGGGCGGGGCGAGTTCTTC.

This chain connects TRBV12-3 or TRBV12-4 to TRBJ1-5; D perhaps matches TRBD1 (6 bases). The CDR3 is 13 residues long. Trimming cost V 3 bases and J 5 bases, with 8 bases left between them. CDR3 DNA sequence: TGTGCCAGCAGTTTTAGGGGGGATCAGCCCCAGCATTTT. Protein product: CASSFRGDQPQHF.

This clonotype came up a few times. V is TRBV15 and J is TRBJ2-1, with TRBD1 as a possible D gene (5 bases). Per the germline V gene, CDR1 is LNHNV and CDR2 is YYDKDF (reference sequence). V was trimmed by 1 base and J by 0 bases, leaving 10 bases between them. The CDR3 loop spans 16 amino acids. The CDR3 DNA is TGTGCCACCAGCAGAGTTGGGGCAGGCTCCTACAATGAGCAGTTCTTC. It specifies CATSRVGAGSYNEQFF.

This chain links TRBV20-1 with TRBJ1-3; D is possibly TRBD1 (6 bases). Germline values: CDR1 DFQATT, CDR2 SNEGSKA (reference sequence). The CDR3 spans 13 residues. The V end was cut by 4 bases, the J end by 4 bases, with 11 bases between. For the CDR3, the DNA is TGCAGTGCTATCAGGGGTACGGGAAACACCATATATTTT. This encodes CSAIRGTGNTIYF.

The gene calls are TRBV29-1 and TRBJ2-7; possibly TRBD2 for D (6 bases). Germline loops: CDR1 SQVTM, CDR2 ANQGSEA. With 0 bases removed from V and 5 bases from J, the gap between germline ends came to 8 bases. The CDR3 length is 12 residues. CDR3 coding DNA: TGCAGCGTTGAAGAAGGCGGGGACGAGCAGTACTTC. This sequence encodes CSVEEGGDEQYF.

This clonotype has at least ten counts. The gene calls are TRBV6-2 or TRBV6-3 and TRBJ2-2; weak D call: TRBD2 (6 bases). The CDR3 sequence is 17 residues long. Germline V gene lookup returns CDR1 MNHEY and CDR2 SVGEGT. V lost 0 bases to trimming and J lost 4 bases, with 15 bases between them. The CDR3 loop reads CASSYSEGTLITGELFF. The CDR3, as DNA: TGTGCCAGCAGTTACTCGGAGGGGACCTTGATCACCGGGGAGCTGTTTTTT.

This clonotype was recorded a few times. The rearrangement joins TRBV7-9 to TRBJ1-1; 7 bases fit TRBD1. Trimming removed 5 bases from V and 4 bases from J; junction bases left unmatched: 4. The CDR3 length is 13 residues. Germline CDR1 reads SEHNR; CDR2 reads FQNEAQ (reference sequence). CDR3 coding DNA: TGTGCCAGCAGCGAGGGGGCTGTCACTGAAGCTTTCTTT. Translating gives CASSEGAVTEAFF. Combining the CDR3 with reference TRBV7-9 and TRBJ1-1 gives the whole variable domain DTGVSQNPRHKITKRGQNVTFRCDPISEHNRLYWYRQTLGQGPEFLTYFQNEAQLEKSRLLSDRFSAERPKGSFSTLEIQRTEQGDSAMYLCASSEGAVTEAFFGQGTRLTVV.

This clonotype was observed a handful of times. Sequence at one end of the junction differs from germline and may be a read error. The chain recombines TRBV12-3 or TRBV12-4 with TRBJ1-2; D possibly corresponds to TRBD1 (5 bases). This CDR3 spans 16 amino acids. CDR3 nucleotide sequence: TGTGCCAGCAGTTTAGAGGACGGGGGTTTTGGCTATGGCGACACCTTC. Amino acids: CASSLEDGGFGYGDTF.

The table lists this clonotype with a few counts. The J gene is TRBJ1-2, the V gene TRBV6-5; weak D call: TRBD1 (6 bases). This CDR3 spans 13 amino acids. Trimming left V 7 bases short and J 1 base short, with 10 bases between. Germline V CDR1 and CDR2: MNHEY, SVGAGI. CDR3 sequence: CASTHRDNYGYTF. In DNA form, the CDR3 reads TGTGCCAGCACCCACAGGGATAACTATGGCTACACCTTC.

The chain uses TRBV9 and TRBJ2-5, with 13 bases aligning to TRBD2. The germline V gene encodes CDR1 SGDLS and CDR2 YYNGEE. V shed 3 bases, J shed 5 bases, and the junction held 10 bases outside the gene matches. The CDR3 is made up of 17 amino acids. CDR3 amino acids: CASSAHTGLAGVETQYF. CDR3 DNA: TGTGCCAGCAGCGCCCACACCGGACTAGCGGGAGTTGAGACCCAGTACTTC.

This clonotype has more than one count but fewer than ten. A read error may explain this, as a much larger clone is one base away. The V and J genes are TRBV4-1 and TRBJ2-5, with TRBD2 matching 7 bases. This CDR3 spans 15 amino acids. CDR1 is MGHRA and CDR2 is YSYEKL in the germline V gene. CDR3 region: CANSPGRVPQETQYF. CDR3 nucleotides: TGCGCCAACAGCCCTGGGAGGGTTCCCCAAGAGACCCAGTACTTC.

This chain joins TRBV5-8 and TRBJ2-7, with D possibly matching TRBD2 (5 bases). The V gene's germline CDR1 is SGHTS and CDR2 YDEGEE. The CDR3 runs 14 residues. V was trimmed by 1 base and J by 6 bases, leaving 14 bases between them. The DNA for the CDR3 is TGTGCCAGCAGCTTGACTAGTTCAGCATTCGAGCAGTACTTC. Its protein product is CASSLTSSAFEQYF.